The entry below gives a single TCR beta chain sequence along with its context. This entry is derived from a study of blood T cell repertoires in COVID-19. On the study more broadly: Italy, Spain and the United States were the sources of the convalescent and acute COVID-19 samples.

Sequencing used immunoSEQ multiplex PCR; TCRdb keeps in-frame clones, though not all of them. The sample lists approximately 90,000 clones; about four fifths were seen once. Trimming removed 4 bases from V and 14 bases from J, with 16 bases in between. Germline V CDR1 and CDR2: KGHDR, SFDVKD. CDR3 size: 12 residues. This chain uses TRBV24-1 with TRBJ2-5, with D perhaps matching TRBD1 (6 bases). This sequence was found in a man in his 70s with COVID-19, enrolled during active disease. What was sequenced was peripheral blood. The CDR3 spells CATSETGHLLYF. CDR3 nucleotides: TGTGCCACCAGTGAGACAGGACACCTCCTATACTTC.